The sample holds a few counts of the clone carrying this T cell receptor (beta chain). As yet, its antigen is unknown. Germline V lookup: CDR1 MNHEY, CDR2 SVGEGT. V trimming: 10 bases; J trimming: 0 bases; junction bases outside the gene matches: 6. The CDR3 covers 16 residues. TCRdb processed the 5' RACE reads anew with MiXCR; each CDR3 protein has one entry. The data hold about 250,000 distinct CDR3 sequences, with more than 15% observed a single time. This specimen belongs to a study of T-cell memory formation after mild COVID-19. Points from the study as a whole: In pre-infection memory, a portion of responding clones appeared, which suggested that cross-reactive memory joined. Among CD4+ contracting clones, most were CM and EM, and CD8+ ones EMRA.

This receptor was obtained from a man aged 18 to 30 who had mild COVID-19 (a few samples of this study predate the infection). Cell type and time point are not known. The specimen sequenced was PBMCs or a T cell subset sorted from them (not recorded which). The chain couples TRBV6-2 or TRBV6-3 to TRBJ2-6; 10 bases are a match to TRBD1. In DNA, the CDR3 is TGTGCCATCCCTCGGACAGGGGGCTCTGGGGCCAACGTCCTGACTTTC. This gives the protein CAIPRTGGSGANVLTF.